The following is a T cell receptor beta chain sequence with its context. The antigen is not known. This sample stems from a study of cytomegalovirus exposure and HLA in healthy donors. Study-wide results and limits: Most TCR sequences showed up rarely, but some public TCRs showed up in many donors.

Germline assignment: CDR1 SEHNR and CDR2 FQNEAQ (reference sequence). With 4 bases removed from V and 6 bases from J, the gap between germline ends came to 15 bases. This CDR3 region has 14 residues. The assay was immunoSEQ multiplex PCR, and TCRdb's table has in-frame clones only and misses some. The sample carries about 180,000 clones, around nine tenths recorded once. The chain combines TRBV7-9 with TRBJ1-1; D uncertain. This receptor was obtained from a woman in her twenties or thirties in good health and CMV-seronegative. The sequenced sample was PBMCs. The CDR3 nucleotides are TGTGCCAGCAGCTCCCCCCTGGGTCGGGCTGAAGCTTTCTTT. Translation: CASSSPLGRAEAFF.